This T cell receptor beta chain was captured by sequencing in a study of cytomegalovirus exposure and HLA in healthy donors (dated by TCRdb to about 2017). Concerning the study at large: According to an earlier analysis of several hundred of the donors, some 180 million T cells yielded 90 million to 140 million unique TCR beta sequences and approximately 280 Gb of sequence data. Because of strong linkage in the cohort, five DR-DQ haplotypes were treated as single units for association and clustering. Of the 398 genotyped donors, around 81% fell in the genetic ancestry cluster associated with self-reported Caucasian donors. The study was designed to test whether signatures of past pathogen exposure could be identified by cataloging public T cell receptors. All discovery cohort repertoires had been generated using a single sequencing platform. The number of typed donors differed by locus: roughly 620-640 for A, B, C, DRB1 and DQB1; roughly 510 for DQA1; around 610 for DPA1; and roughly 470 for DPB1. Around 300 gigabases of sequencing data and tens of millions of unique TCR sequences were included in an early release covering about 620 HLA-typed donors. High-throughput TCR immunosequencing, statistical association of individual TCRs with disease status, and machine learning were combined to predict cytomegalovirus infection status. Both class I and class II loci were covered by HLA typing, at four-digit resolution. Besides the first cohort of more than 650 subjects, a separate validation cohort made up of 120 different subjects was used. Among some 400 genotyped donors of the cohort, an average of roughly 230,000 unique TCR beta nucleotide sequences was sequenced per donor, of which roughly 17% were non-productive. In the later analysis, no new phenotypic data were used to find candidate immune exposures; instead, reliance was placed on TCR beta sequences and their occurrence across donors. The T cell repertoires of some 700 subjects were profiled by immunosequencing and related to cytomegalovirus serostatus. In a later genetic analysis, genome-wide SNP genotypes for about 65% of the roughly 670 donors were used, and that subset was treated as a discovery cohort. An earlier analysis of several hundred of the donors applied high-throughput TCR beta sequencing to assess whether each TCR beta V gene segment acted as functional or pseudogenic. A later analysis re-examined previously published TCR beta repertoires from 500 to 700 donors and added high-resolution HLA genotyping to investigate patterns of TCR occurrence. Alongside the repertoire data, information on donor age, sex, ethnicity and CMV serostatus was compiled. What the study reported, not specific to this receptor: The authors suggested that the approach could potentially be extended to other disease states and immunological phenotypes. In a later analysis, most CMV-associated TCR beta chains were found to appear HLA-restricted, with HLA associations seemingly driven largely by CMV exposure. Linkage disequilibrium might explain the correlated functional status among segregating V segments, but an unknown experimental factor could not be excluded. A later genetic analysis associated a missense DCLRE1C variant with V-gene and J-gene trimming of TCR beta chains, and an independent cohort replicated the association. Most TCR sequences were observed very rarely across donors, whereas some public TCRs were present in many individuals. The earlier analysis of 587 of the donors excluded roughly 17 rarely observed V segments, including chromosome 9 orphons, because counts were too low. The 87-base-pair reads could not distinguish some IMGT-functional V segments, including TRBV6-2 and TRBV6-3, so those segments were excluded. When HLA alleles, especially DR and DQ, strongly co-occurred, TCR associations were difficult to assign to individual alleles. Because HLA typing was unavailable for some donors at each locus, only the typed subset was used in association tests. Only TCR beta chains were sequenced in this cohort, and the absence of alpha or paired-chain data limited detectable features. In vitro tests confirmed that a few of the cytomegalovirus-associated TCR beta chains recognize cytomegalovirus antigens. In an earlier analysis of more than 450 of the donors, most TCR beta V segments were observed in productive rearrangements about 87% or about 30% of the time, broadly matching IMGT annotations. Sequencing depth was assumed to be roughly uniform across donors in the presence/absence analyses, though that assumption may not hold. In a later analysis, HLA-associated TCR beta chains were found to be more clonally expanded and to have lower generation probabilities than equally common non-associated chains. A later genetic analysis reported fewer N-insertions in productive TCRs among donors in an Asian-associated ancestry cluster than the approximately 700-donor mean. In a later analysis, the rate of TCR association differed among HLA loci, with DRB1 alleles having the most associated TCRs and HLA-C alleles having the fewest. Cytomegalovirus status was reported to be diagnosed by the classifier with high specificity and sensitivity in both the original and validation cohorts. A cluster of highly shared sequence variants was judged likely to be a technical artifact of the sequencing pipeline. The study gave a list of around 170 TCR beta chains associated with cytomegalovirus. A later analysis associated about 16,000 TCR beta sequences with specific HLA alleles at a false discovery rate of 0.05. CMV serostatus was the only immune exposure information available for the cohort. In a later analysis, several top co-occurrence clusters were reported to appear linked to parvovirus B19, influenza, CMV and Epstein-Barr virus. A further reported finding was that TCR beta sequences accurately predicted the HLA-A and HLA-B alleles for most subjects in the first cohort.

The cohort was made up of 650 to 700 healthy bone marrow donors. All cohort members were sampled while nominally healthy, although unrecorded immune exposures were likely present. The donor tested CMV seronegative and was one of the 352 seronegative cohort members. Each donor provided a peripheral blood sample, and peripheral blood mononuclear cells were used for TCR beta sequencing. The Qiagen DNeasy Blood Extraction Kit was used to extract genomic DNA from the blood cell samples. Libraries were built with the immunoSEQ multiplex PCR assay. For the multiplex PCR, a mixture combining 60 forward primers for TCR Vbeta segments and 13 reverse primers for TCR Jbeta segments was used. The CDR3 region of rearranged TCR beta genes was amplified from genomic DNA with a multiplex PCR assay. Amplified TCR beta libraries were sequenced as 87-base-pair reads on the Illumina HiSeq System. Per the original workflow: In a later analysis, tens of millions of unique TCR beta chains were counted across the 500 to 850 repertoires, and roughly 11 million of these chains were shared by at least two donors. Raw reads were error-corrected and collapsed into unique sequences with a nearest-neighbor algorithm that merged closely related sequences to remove PCR and sequencing errors. To assign V, D and J gene segments, CDR3 sequences were aligned to IMGT reference sequences. Each retained sequence needed at least a six-nucleotide match to both a V gene segment and a J gene segment. Rearrangements were classified as productive when the CDR3 lacked stop codons and remained in frame with V and J, and all other rearrangements were classified as non-productive. CDR3 was defined according to IMGT convention as the region running from the second conserved V-encoded cysteine to the conserved J-encoded phenylalanine. Sequences without an unambiguous match to a single V gene segment were excluded from the earlier analysis of a few hundred of the donors. An earlier analysis of over 450 of the donors classified V segments as functional when productive rearrangements were above 56.7% and as segregating when the standard deviation between donors was above 5%. To diagnose cytomegalovirus status from the catalog of TCR beta chain sequences, a statistical classification framework was built. In a later analysis, V and J genes were assigned by comparing TCR nucleotide sequences against IMGT/GENE-DB human TR gene sequences. In a later analysis, CDR3 sequences and most-parsimonious VDJ recombination scenarios were assigned using the TCRdist pipeline. In a later analysis, each TCR beta chain was defined by its CDR3 amino acid sequence together with its V-gene family, and reads lacking a unique V-gene family were excluded. As a way to deal with suspected cross-contamination and a sequencing artifact, a later analysis dropped 640 or so nucleotide sequences that were highly shared and had low generation probability. A later analysis calculated a clonal expansion index for each public chain from normalized within-repertoire ranks of inferred template counts. Generation probabilities in a later analysis came from a VDJ recombination model fitted to out-of-frame rearrangements, and those results were checked against IGoR. A later analysis scored TCR-TCR, TCR-HLA and TCR-CMV co-occurrence with hypergeometric tests, applying a repertoire-size bias correction to TCR pairs. False discovery rates were estimated in a later analysis by permuting HLA or CMV assignments 20 times. A later analysis grouped co-occurring TCRs with DBSCAN, adding TCRdist sequence similarity when clustering within HLA-allele-positive subsets. Co-occurrence clustering excluded repertoires with fewer than 30,000 or more than 120,000 public chains, plus five with anomalous nucleotide sharing. Sourced from immuneACCESS, this table was stored by TCRdb with only in-frame sequences that have V and J called. A share of the clones is absent; for the studies checked, an unresolved V gene accounts for under half, and the remainder has no known explanation. Clone size and the V and J calls come from that table; the DNA yielded D and trimming. Here the sample has roughly 110,000 clones; 65% to 85% occur a single time. The ten most abundant clones make up 2% to 2.5% of the sample.

As for this clone: Its antigen remains unidentified. No per-base quality is available; no much larger clone lies one base away.

CDR3 length: 20 amino acids, cysteine to phenylalanine. This entry keeps only the CDR3 DNA: 60 bases, framed from base 1. Per the germline V gene, SGHVS is the CDR1 and FQNEAQ is the CDR2. The V end gives up 0 bases and the J end 2 bases, leaving 17 bases in the junction not matched to a gene. This TCR derives from a man aged 25-45 years in good health and CMV-seronegative. The material sequenced was PBMCs. The chain links TRBV7-8 with TRBJ2-7, with 9 bases in between that match TRBD2. Read as DNA, the sequence is TGTGCCAGCAGCTTAGCGCTGGCTAGCGGGACTACCATAATAACCTACGAGCAGTACTTC. It is translated as CASSLALASGTTIITYEQYF.